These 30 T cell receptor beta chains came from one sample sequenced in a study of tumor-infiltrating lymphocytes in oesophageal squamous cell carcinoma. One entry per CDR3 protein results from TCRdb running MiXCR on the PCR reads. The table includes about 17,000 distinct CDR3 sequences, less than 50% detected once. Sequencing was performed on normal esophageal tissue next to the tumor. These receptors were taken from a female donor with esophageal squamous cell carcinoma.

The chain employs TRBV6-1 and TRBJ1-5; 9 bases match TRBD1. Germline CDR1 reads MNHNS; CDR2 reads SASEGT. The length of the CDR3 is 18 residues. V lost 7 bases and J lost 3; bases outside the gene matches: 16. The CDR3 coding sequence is TGTGCCAGCACGGGGACAGGGTCCACCGAGGGGTACAATCAGCCCCAGCATTTT. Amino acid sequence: CASTGTGSTEGYNQPQHF.

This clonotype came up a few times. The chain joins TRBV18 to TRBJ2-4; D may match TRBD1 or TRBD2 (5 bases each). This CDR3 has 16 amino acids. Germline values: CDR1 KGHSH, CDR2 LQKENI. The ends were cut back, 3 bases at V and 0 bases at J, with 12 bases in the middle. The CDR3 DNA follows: TGTGCCAGCTCACCGGATGGGGGATTAGCCAAAAACATTCAGTACTTC. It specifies CASSPDGGLAKNIQYF.

The CDR3 DNA is TGTGCCAGCAGTTTCCAGGAGGTCCACGAGCAGTACTTC. It is translated as CASSFQEVHEQYF. The chain combines TRBV7-8 with TRBJ2-1, with TRBD2 as a possible D gene (5 bases). The J call could be wrong; TRBJ2-7 is a better fit for the DNA end. CDR1 is SGHVS and CDR2 is FQNEAQ in the germline V gene. The CDR3 runs 13 residues.

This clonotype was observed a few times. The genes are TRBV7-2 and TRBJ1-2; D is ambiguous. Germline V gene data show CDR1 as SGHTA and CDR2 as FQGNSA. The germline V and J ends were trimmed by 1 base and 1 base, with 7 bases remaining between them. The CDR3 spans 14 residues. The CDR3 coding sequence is TGTGCCAGCAGCTTAGGTCCCGGTAACTATGGCTACACCTTC. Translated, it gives CASSLGPGNYGYTF.

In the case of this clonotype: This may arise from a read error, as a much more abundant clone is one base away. The CDR3 region has the DNA TGTGCCAGCAGGGGGACAGAGGCCAATCAGCCCCAGCATTTT. It specifies CASRGTEANQPQHF. This rearrangement joins TRBV6-9 to TRBJ1-5; 7 nucleotides agree with TRBD1. V dropped 6 bases and J dropped 3; count of bases not matched to a gene: 5. CDR3 length: 14 amino acids. Germline V gives CDR1 MNHGY, CDR2 SVAAGI.

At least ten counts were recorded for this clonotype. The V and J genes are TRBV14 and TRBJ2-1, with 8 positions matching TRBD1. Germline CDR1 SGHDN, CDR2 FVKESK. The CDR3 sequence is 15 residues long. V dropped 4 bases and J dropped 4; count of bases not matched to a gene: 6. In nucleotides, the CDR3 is TGTGCCAGCAGCCTTCCCGGGACAGGTTACAATGAGCAGTTCTTC. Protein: CASSLPGTGYNEQFF.

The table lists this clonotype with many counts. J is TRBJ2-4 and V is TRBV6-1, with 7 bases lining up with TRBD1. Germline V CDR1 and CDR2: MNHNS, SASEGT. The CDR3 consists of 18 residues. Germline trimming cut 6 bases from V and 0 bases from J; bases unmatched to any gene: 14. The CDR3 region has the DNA TGTGCCAGCAGCCCCAGGACAGGACCCAGACTAGCCAAAAACATTCAGTACTTC. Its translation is CASSPRTGPRLAKNIQYF.

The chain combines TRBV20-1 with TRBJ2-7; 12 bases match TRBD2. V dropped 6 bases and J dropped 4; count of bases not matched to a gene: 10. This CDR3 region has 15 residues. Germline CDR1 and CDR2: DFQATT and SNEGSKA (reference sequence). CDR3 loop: CSAKNSLAGGYEQYF. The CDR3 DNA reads TGCAGTGCCAAAAACTCACTAGCGGGGGGATACGAGCAGTACTTC.

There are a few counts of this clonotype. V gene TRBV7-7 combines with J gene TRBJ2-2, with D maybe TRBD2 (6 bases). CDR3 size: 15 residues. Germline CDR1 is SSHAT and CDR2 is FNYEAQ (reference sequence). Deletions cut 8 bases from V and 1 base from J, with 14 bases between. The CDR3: CASATRRENTGELFF. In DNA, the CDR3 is TGTGCCAGCGCGACTAGGCGGGAGAACACCGGGGAGCTGTTTTTT. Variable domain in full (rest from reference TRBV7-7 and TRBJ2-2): GAGVSQSPRYKVTKRGQDVTLRCDPISSHATLYWYQQALGQGPEFLTYFNYEAQPDKSGLPSDRFSAERPEGSISTLTIQRTEQRDSAMYRCASATRRENTGELFFGEGSRLTVL.

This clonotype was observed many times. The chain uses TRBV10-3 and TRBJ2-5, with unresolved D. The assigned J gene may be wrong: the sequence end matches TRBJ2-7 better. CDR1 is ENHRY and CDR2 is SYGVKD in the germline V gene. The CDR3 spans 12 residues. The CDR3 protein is CAISEARHEQYF. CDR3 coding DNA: TGTGCCATCAGTGAGGCCCGCCACGAGCAGTACTTC.

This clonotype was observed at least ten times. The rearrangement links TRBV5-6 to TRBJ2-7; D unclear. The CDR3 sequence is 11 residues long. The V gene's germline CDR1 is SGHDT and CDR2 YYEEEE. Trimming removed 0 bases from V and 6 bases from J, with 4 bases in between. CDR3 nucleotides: TGTGCCAGCAGCTTGGGTCGCGAGCAGTACTTC. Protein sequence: CASSLGREQYF.

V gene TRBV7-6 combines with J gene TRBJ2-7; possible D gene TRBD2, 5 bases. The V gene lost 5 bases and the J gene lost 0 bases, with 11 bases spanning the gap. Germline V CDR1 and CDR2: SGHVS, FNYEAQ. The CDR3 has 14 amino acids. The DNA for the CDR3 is TGTGCCAGCAGCGAAAGCGGCCTCTCCTACGAGCAGTACTTC. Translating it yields CASSESGLSYEQYF.

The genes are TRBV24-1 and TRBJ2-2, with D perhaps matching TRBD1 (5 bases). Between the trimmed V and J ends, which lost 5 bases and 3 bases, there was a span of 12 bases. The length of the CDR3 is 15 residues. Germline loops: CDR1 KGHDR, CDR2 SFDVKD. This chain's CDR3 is CATSVGHYDTGELFF. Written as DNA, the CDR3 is TGTGCCACCAGTGTGGGGCACTACGACACCGGGGAGCTGTTTTTT.

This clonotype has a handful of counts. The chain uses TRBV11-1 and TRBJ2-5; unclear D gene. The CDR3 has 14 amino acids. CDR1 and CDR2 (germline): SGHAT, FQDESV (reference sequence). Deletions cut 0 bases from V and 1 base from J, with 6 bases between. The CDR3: CASSLAHLQETQYF. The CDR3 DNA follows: TGTGCCAGCAGCTTAGCACACCTCCAAGAGACCCAGTACTTC.

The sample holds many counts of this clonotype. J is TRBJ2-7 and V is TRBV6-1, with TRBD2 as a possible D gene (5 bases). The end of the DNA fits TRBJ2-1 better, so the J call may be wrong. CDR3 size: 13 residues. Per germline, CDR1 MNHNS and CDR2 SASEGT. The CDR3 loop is CASSESPQRTQFF. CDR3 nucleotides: TGTGCCAGCAGTGAATCCCCTCAGCGGACCCAGTTCTTC.

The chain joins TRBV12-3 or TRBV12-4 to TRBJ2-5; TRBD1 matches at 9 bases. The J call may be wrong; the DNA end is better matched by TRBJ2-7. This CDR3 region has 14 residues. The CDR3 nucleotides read TGTGCCAGCAGTTTCGGGACAGGGAACTACGAGCAGTACTTC. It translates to CASSFGTGNYEQYF.

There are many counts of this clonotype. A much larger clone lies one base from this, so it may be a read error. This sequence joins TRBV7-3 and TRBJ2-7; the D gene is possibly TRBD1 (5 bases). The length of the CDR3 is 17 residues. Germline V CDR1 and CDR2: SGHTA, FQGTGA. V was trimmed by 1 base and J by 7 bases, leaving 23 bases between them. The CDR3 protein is CASSLIGGQDFYNEQYF. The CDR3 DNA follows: TGTGCCAGCAGCTTAATCGGCGGACAAGATTTTTACAATGAGCAGTACTTC.

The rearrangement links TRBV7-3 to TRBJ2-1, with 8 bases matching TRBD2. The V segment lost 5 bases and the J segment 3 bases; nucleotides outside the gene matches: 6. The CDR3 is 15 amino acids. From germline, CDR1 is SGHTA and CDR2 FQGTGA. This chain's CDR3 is CASSPRLAFYNEQFF. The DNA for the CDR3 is TGTGCCAGCAGCCCACGACTAGCGTTCTACAATGAGCAGTTCTTC. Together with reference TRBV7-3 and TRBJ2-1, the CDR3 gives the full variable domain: GAGVSQTPSNKVTEKGKYVELRCDPISGHTALYWYRQSLGQGPEFLIYFQGTGAADDSGLPNDRFFAVRPEGSVSTLKIQRTERGDSAVYLCASSPRLAFYNEQFFGPGTRLTVL.

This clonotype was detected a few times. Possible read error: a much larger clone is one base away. The CDR3 coding sequence is TGCGCCAGCAGCCAAGATTGGGGGACGGACCTCTCCAATGAGCAGTACTTC. It codes for CASSQDWGTDLSNEQYF. The rearrangement uses TRBV4-1 and TRBJ2-1; D is perhaps TRBD1 or TRBD2 (5 bases each). The J call may be mistaken, given a closer DNA end match to TRBJ2-7. The length of the CDR3 is 17 residues. Per the germline V gene, CDR1 is MGHRA and CDR2 is YSYEKL.

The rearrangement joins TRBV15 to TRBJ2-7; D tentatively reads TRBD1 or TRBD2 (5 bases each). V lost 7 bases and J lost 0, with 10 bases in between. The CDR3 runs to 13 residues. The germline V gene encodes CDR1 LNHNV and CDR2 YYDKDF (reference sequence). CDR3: CATNPGTSYEQYF. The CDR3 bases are TGTGCCACCAACCCAGGGACCTCCTACGAGCAGTACTTC.

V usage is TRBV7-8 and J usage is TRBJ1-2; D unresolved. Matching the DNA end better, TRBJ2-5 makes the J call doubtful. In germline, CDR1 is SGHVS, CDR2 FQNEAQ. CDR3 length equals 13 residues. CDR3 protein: CASSLVTPGAQYF. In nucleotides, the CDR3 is TGTGCCAGCAGCTTAGTTACCCCCGGAGCCCAGTACTTC.

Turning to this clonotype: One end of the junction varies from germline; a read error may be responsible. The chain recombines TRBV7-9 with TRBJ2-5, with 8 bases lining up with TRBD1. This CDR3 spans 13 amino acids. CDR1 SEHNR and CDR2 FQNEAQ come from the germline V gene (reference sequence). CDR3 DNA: TGTGCCAGCCGCAAAACAGGGGGTTTACCCCTCCACTTC. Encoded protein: CASRKTGGLPLHF.

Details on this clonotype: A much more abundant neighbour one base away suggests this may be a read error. The CDR3 protein is CASSLGEGGYEQFF. The CDR3 DNA sequence: TGTGCTAGCAGCTTGGGCGAAGGAGGGTACGAGCAGTTCTTC. The V and J genes are TRBV7-7 and TRBJ2-1; D possibly corresponds to TRBD2 (6 bases). CDR3 size: 14 residues. Germline CDR1 reads SSHAT; CDR2 reads FNYEAQ (reference sequence).

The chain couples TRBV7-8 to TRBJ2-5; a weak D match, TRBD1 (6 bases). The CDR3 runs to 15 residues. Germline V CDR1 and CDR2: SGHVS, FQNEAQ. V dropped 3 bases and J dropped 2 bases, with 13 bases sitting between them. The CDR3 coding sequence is TGTGCCAGCAGCTTTAACGGACAGCTTCAAGAGACCCAGTACTTC. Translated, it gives CASSFNGQLQETQYF.

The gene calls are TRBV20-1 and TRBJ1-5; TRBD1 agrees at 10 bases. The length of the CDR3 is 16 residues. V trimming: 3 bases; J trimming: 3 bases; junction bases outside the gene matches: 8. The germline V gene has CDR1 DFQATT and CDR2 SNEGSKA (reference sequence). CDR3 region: CSARPGQGMINQPQHF. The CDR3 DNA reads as TGCAGTGCTAGGCCGGGACAGGGGATGATCAATCAGCCCCAGCATTTT.

CDR3 amino acids: CASSETFWGGANEKLFF. The CDR3 DNA follows: TGCGCCAGCAGCGAGACCTTCTGGGGGGGGGCTAATGAAAAACTGTTTTTT. J is TRBJ1-4 and V is TRBV10-2; D is possibly TRBD1 (5 bases). The CDR3 contains 17 residues. The V gene lost 6 bases and the J gene lost 3 bases, with 20 bases spanning the gap. Germline V CDR1 and CDR2: WSHSY, SAAADI.

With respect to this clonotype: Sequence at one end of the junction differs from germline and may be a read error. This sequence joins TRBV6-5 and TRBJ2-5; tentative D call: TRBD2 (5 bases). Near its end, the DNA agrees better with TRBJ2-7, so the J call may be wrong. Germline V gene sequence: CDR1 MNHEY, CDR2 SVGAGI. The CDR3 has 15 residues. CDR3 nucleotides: TGCGCCACCAATCTAGGCGAGGGAGCAACCTACGAGCAGTACTTC. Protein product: CATNLGEGATYEQYF.

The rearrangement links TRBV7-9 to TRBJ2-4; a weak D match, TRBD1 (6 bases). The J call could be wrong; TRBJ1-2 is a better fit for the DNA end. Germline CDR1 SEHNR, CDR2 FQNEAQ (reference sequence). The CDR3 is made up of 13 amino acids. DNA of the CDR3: TGTGCCAGCAGCTTAGACAGGGCGGAGGGCTACACCTTC. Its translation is CASSLDRAEGYTF.

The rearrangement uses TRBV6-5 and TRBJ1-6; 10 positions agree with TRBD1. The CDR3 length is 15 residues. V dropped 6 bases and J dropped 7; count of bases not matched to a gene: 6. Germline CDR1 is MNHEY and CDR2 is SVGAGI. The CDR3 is CASSPTGGWNSPLHF. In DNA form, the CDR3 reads TGTGCCAGCAGCCCGACAGGGGGCTGGAATTCACCCCTCCACTTT.

The DNA for the CDR3 is TGTGCCAGCAGCCTCGACAGGGTACGCGAGACCCAGTACTTC. This codes for CASSLDRVRETQYF. The rearrangement joins TRBV6-1 to TRBJ2-5; 7 nucleotides align to TRBD1. In germline, CDR1 is MNHNS, CDR2 SASEGT. V lost 6 bases, J lost 5 bases, and 9 bases stayed unmatched. The CDR3 has 14 amino acids.